The 18 T cell receptor beta chains below were found in one sample sequenced in a study of T cell repertoires in cytomegalovirus infection. TCRdb re-called the reads with MiXCR, one entry per CDR3 protein. Of about 260,000 distinct CDR3 sequences in the sample, roughly 13% were seen once. Sequences were obtained from PBMCs. The receptors shown here come from a human donor in good health (CMV status not recorded). Some clones in this sample may be carry-over from other donors' samples.

The V call is TRBV10-1, the J call TRBJ2-2; D not certain. The V gene's germline CDR1 is WNHNN and CDR2 SYGVQD (reference sequence). The CDR3 totals 14 residues. V was clipped by 0 bases and J by 7 bases, with 9 bases between them. CDR3 sequence reads: CASSESLLLGELFF. CDR3 coding DNA: TGCGCCAGCAGTGAGTCGTTGCTTCTCGGGGAGCTGTTTTTT.

At least ten counts were recorded for this clonotype. The chain recombines TRBV7-2 with TRBJ1-6, with D uncertain. CDR1 is SGHTA and CDR2 is FQGNSA in the germline V gene. The V and J ends lost 0 bases and 0 bases respectively, with 12 bases between them. The CDR3 consists of 18 residues. CDR3: CASSLASPKSSYNSPLHF. Written as DNA, the CDR3 is TGTGCCAGCAGCTTAGCCAGTCCCAAAAGCTCCTATAATTCACCCCTCCACTTT.

This clonotype came up a few times. V usage is TRBV7-4 and J usage is TRBJ1-4; no reliable D call. CDR1 and CDR2 from the germline V gene are SGHVT and SQSDAQ. V lost 4 bases and J lost 8, with 14 bases in between. The CDR3 contains 14 residues. CDR3 sequence (DNA): TGTGCCAGCAGCTGGGGAGACAATCGGGAAAAACTGTTTTTT. Translated, it gives CASSWGDNREKLFF. The full variable domain, rest sourced from reference TRBV7-4 and TRBJ1-4, is GAGVSQSPRYKVAKRGRDVALRCDSISGHVTLYWYRQTLGQGSEVLTYSQSDAQRDKSGRPSGRFSAERPERSVSTLKIQRTEQGDSAVYLCASSWGDNREKLFFGSGTQLSVL.

This clonotype was seen a few times. This chain joins TRBV28 and TRBJ2-3; 9 nucleotides align to TRBD2. The CDR3 loop spans 16 amino acids. Germline assignment: CDR1 MDHEN and CDR2 SYDVKM. With 8 bases clipped from V and 5 bases from J, the junction kept 14 bases outside the gene matches. CDR3 nucleotide sequence: TGTGCCAGCGTTCCCTCTTCGCGGGAGGGCCGAGATACGCAGTATTTT. It codes for CASVPSSREGRDTQYF. Together with reference TRBV28 and TRBJ2-3, the CDR3 gives the full variable domain: DVKVTQSSRYLVKRTGEKVFLECVQDMDHENMFWYRQDPGLGLRLIYFSYDVKMKEKGDIPEGYSVSREKKERFSLILESASTNQTSMYLCASVPSSREGRDTQYFGPGTRLTVL.

This clonotype appeared many times. CDR3 residues: CASSPSGSTLDTQYF. CDR3 coding DNA: TGTGCCAGCAGTCCGTCAGGATCAACCTTAGATACGCAGTATTTT. This chain connects TRBV7-3 to TRBJ2-3; no clear D gene. This CDR3 is built from 15 residues. The V gene lost 6 bases and the J gene lost 5 bases, with 18 bases spanning the gap. Per germline, CDR1 SGHTA and CDR2 FQGTGA.

This clonotype was seen at least ten times. The chain uses TRBV6-2 or TRBV6-3 and TRBJ2-7; D gene unclear. The V end lost 8 bases, the J end lost 3 bases, and 5 bases lay between the germline ends. The CDR3 sequence is 10 residues long. Per germline, CDR1 MNHEY and CDR2 SVGEGT. The CDR3, as DNA: TGTGCCAGCGGCTACTACGAGCAGTACTTC. Translation gives CASGYYEQYF.

This clonotype has ten or more counts. The gene calls are TRBV7-9 and TRBJ1-5, with D possibly being TRBD1 (5 bases). From germline, CDR1 is SEHNR and CDR2 FQNEAQ (reference sequence). Trimming pared 4 bases from V and 7 bases from J, leaving 17 bases between. The CDR3 totals 15 residues. The CDR3 bases are TGTGCCAGCAGCTCCGATGGGGGGTCAGGACAGCCCCAGCATTTT. Amino acids: CASSSDGGSGQPQHF.

Only a few counts were recorded for this clonotype. The V gene is TRBV20-1, the J gene TRBJ2-7; the match to TRBD2 covers 8 bases. Per the germline V gene, CDR1 is DFQATT and CDR2 is SNEGSKA (reference sequence). This CDR3 has 12 amino acids. CDR3: CSGTRGGIEQYF. The CDR3 DNA reads TGCAGCGGGACTAGGGGCGGGATCGAGCAGTACTTC.

This clonotype came up many times. The chain recombines TRBV5-1 with TRBJ2-7; 10 bases agree with TRBD2. This CDR3 is 15 amino acids long. V lost 4 bases, J lost 1 base, and 5 bases stayed unmatched. Per germline, CDR1 SGHRS and CDR2 YFSETQ. CDR3 sequence (DNA): TGCGCCAGCAGCCTGACTAGCGGGTGGTCCTACGAGCAGTACTTC. Amino acid sequence: CASSLTSGWSYEQYF. Complete variable domain (other parts from reference TRBV5-1 and TRBJ2-7): KAGVTQTPRYLIKTRGQQVTLSCSPISGHRSVSWYQQTPGQGLQFLFEYFSETQRNKGNFPGRFSGRQFSNSRSEMNVSTLELGDSALYLCASSLTSGWSYEQYFGPGTRLTVT.

This chain connects TRBV19 to TRBJ2-7, with D tentatively TRBD1 (5 bases). Trimming pared 6 bases from V and 3 bases from J, leaving 12 bases between. This CDR3 spans 13 amino acids. Germline values: CDR1 LNHDA, CDR2 SQIVND (reference sequence). The CDR3 protein is CASSDLQGYEQYF. Here the CDR3 DNA reads TGTGCCAGTAGCGATCTCCAGGGCTACGAGCAGTACTTC.

Only a few counts were recorded for this clonotype. The chain links TRBV5-1 to TRBJ2-7, with TRBD2 as a possible D gene (6 bases). The CDR3 sequence is 14 residues long. The V and J ends lost 0 bases and 5 bases respectively, with 12 bases between them. CDR1 SGHRS and CDR2 YFSETQ come from the germline V gene. The CDR3 is CASSLGGVWDEQYF. Here the CDR3 DNA reads TGCGCCAGCAGCTTGGGCGGGGTGTGGGACGAGCAGTACTTC.

The V call is TRBV2, the J call TRBJ2-6, with D perhaps TRBD1 (6 bases). Germline V lookup: CDR1 SNHLY, CDR2 FYNNEI. There are 19 residues in the CDR3. Trimming removed 3 bases at V and 3 bases at J, with 21 bases between. DNA of the CDR3: TGTGCCAGCAGTGAGGGGGCGCGAGGGACCCTACTTGGGGCCAACGTCCTGACTTTC. It specifies CASSEGARGTLLGANVLTF.

As to this clonotype: The conserved phenylalanine or tryptophan normally closing the CDR3 is absent here, so this likely arose from a read error. The chain is built from TRBV12-3 or TRBV12-4 and TRBJ1-6; 7 bases agree with TRBD1. CDR3 size: 14 residues. The V segment lost 5 bases and the J segment 8 bases; nucleotides outside the gene matches: 6. The CDR3 nucleotides are TGTGCCAGCAGTCTGACAGGGCGGGATTCACCCCTCCACTTG. Residues: CASSLTGRDSPLHL.

The rearrangement joins TRBV7-9 to TRBJ1-1; D not certain. This CDR3 is 13 amino acids long. Trimming removed 1 base from V and 3 bases from J, with 6 bases in between. Germline V lookup: CDR1 SEHNR, CDR2 FQNEAQ (reference sequence). The DNA for the CDR3 is TGTGCCAGCAGCTTAGTCGTGGACACTGAAGCTTTCTTT. This sequence encodes CASSLVVDTEAFF.

This clonotype was counted at least ten times. The rearrangement links TRBV29-1 to TRBJ2-1, with 8 bases fitting TRBD1. V shed 3 bases and J 2 bases; nucleotides not matched to a gene: 3. The length of the CDR3 is 14 residues. Per germline, CDR1 SQVTM and CDR2 ANQGSEA. CDR3 loop: CSVDKTGAYNEQFF. For the CDR3, the DNA is TGCAGCGTTGATAAGACAGGGGCCTACAATGAGCAGTTCTTC.

The table lists this clonotype with a few counts. The chain has TRBV19 and TRBJ2-1, with 10 nucleotides matching TRBD2. This CDR3 has 13 residues. CDR1 is LNHDA and CDR2 is SQIVND in the germline V gene (reference sequence). The J segment lost 7 bases and the V segment lost 6 bases, leaving 3 bases of the junction unmatched. The CDR3, as DNA: TGTGCCAGTAGGAAAGCGGGAGGGAATGAGCAGTTCTTC. Its translation: CASRKAGGNEQFF.

There are a few counts of this clonotype. The J gene is TRBJ2-7, the V gene TRBV25-1; D call uncertain. Germline V gene data show CDR1 as MGHDK and CDR2 as SYGVNS. V was cut by 8 bases and J by 5 bases, with 4 bases left in between. This CDR3 has 9 amino acids. The CDR3 sequence: CASGDEQYF. The CDR3 DNA reads as TGTGCCAGCGGGGACGAGCAGTACTTC.

The table lists this clonotype with many counts. The gene calls are TRBV7-2 and TRBJ2-3; TRBD2 might be the D (7 bases). Trimming removed 5 bases from V and 5 bases from J, with 14 bases in between. The CDR3 is made up of 14 amino acids. The germline V gene encodes CDR1 SGHTA and CDR2 FQGNSA. CDR3 coding DNA: TGTGCCAGCAGCGTACTAGGGGGGGTAGATACGCAGTATTTT. It encodes CASSVLGGVDTQYF.